These 20 T cell receptor beta chains originate from one sample sequenced in a study of blood T cell repertoires in COVID-19. Sequenced by immunoSEQ multiplex PCR; TCRdb stores in-frame clones only, minus some. The data show approximately 50,000 clones, about 72% seen once. Material for sequencing was PBMCs or T cells enriched from blood (not recorded which). Every receptor here comes from a woman between 50 and 59 years old with acute COVID-19.

This chain connects TRBV4-2 to TRBJ1-1, with 9 bases matching TRBD1. The ends lost 0 bases at V and 12 bases at J; junction bases unmatched: 23. Germline V gene sequence: CDR1 LGHNA, CDR2 YNFKEQ. The CDR3 is made up of 19 amino acids. CDR3 residues: CASSQDLSGQGLRGFSPFF. Here the CDR3 DNA reads TGTGCCAGCAGCCAAGATTTGTCGGGACAGGGTTTAAGAGGTTTCTCACCTTTCTTT.

V is TRBV28 and J is TRBJ1-1; D is unresolved. Trimming took off 6 bases at V and 8 bases at J, with 10 bases between the two ends. The CDR3 is 11 amino acids. Germline CDR1 is MDHEN and CDR2 is SYDVKM. The CDR3: CASSTPGEAFF. The CDR3 DNA sequence: TGTGCCAGCAGCACGCCCGGGGAAGCTTTCTTT. The variable domain in full, with the rest retrieved from reference TRBV28 and TRBJ1-1, is DVKVTQSSRYLVKRTGEKVFLECVQDMDHENMFWYRQDPGLGLRLIYFSYDVKMKEKGDIPEGYSVSREKKERFSLILESASTNQTSMYLCASSTPGEAFFGQGTRLTVV.

The V gene is TRBV27, the J gene TRBJ1-2; 10 bases align to TRBD1. CDR3 length equals 16 residues. Germline CDR1 is MNHEY and CDR2 is SMNVEV (reference sequence). The junction had 11 bases not matched to a gene; V was cut back by 2 bases and J by 8 bases. CDR3 amino acids: CASSLTFPGQGIGYTF. CDR3 coding DNA: TGTGCCAGCAGTTTAACCTTTCCGGGACAGGGGATCGGCTACACCTTC.

The J gene is TRBJ1-5, the V gene TRBV3-1 (or the pseudogene TRBV3-2); D remains ambiguous. Trimming shortened V by 4 bases and J by 6 bases, and 10 bases separated the two germline ends. Germline V CDR1 and CDR2: LGHDT, YNNKEL (reference sequence). This CDR3 is 13 amino acids long. CDR3 in amino acids: CASSRGLGQPQHF. DNA of the CDR3: TGTGCCAGCAGCCGCGGACTGGGTCAGCCCCAGCATTTT.

This clone was recorded a few times. V and J are TRBV27 and TRBJ1-2; 11 positions match TRBD1. V lost 4 bases and J lost 4; bases outside the gene matches: 11. Germline loops: CDR1 MNHEY, CDR2 SMNVEV (reference sequence). This CDR3 contains 17 residues. CDR3 coding DNA: TGTGCCAGCAGTTACGGACAGGGGGCACGATTGGGCTATGGCTACACCTTC. It codes for CASSYGQGARLGYGYTF.

J is TRBJ1-5 and V is TRBV21-1; the table names TRBD1, a call not compared with the DNA. TRBV21-1 is a documented pseudogene. The CDR3 is made up of 17 amino acids. Written as DNA, the CDR3 is TGTGCCAGCAGCAAGGGGCCCCTCCCTTCAAGCAATCAGCCCCAGCATTTT. Its translation: CASSKGPLPSSNQPQHF.

The V and J genes are TRBV1 and TRBJ1-2; TRBD1 reflects the table's D call only, with no check against the DNA. TRBV1 is given as a pseudogene. The CDR3 length is 18 residues. This chain's CDR3 is CTSSQVADYRDREDGYTF. In DNA form, the CDR3 reads TGCACCAGCAGCCAAGTAGCTGACTACCGGGACAGGGAGGATGGCTACACCTTC.

V and J are TRBV19 and TRBJ1-2; 7 nucleotides line up with TRBD1. The V segment lost 3 bases and the J segment 3 bases; nucleotides outside the gene matches: 10. Germline CDR1 is LNHDA and CDR2 is SQIVND (reference sequence). The CDR3 is made up of 16 amino acids. The CDR3 coding sequence is TGTGCCAGTAGTATGAGACAGGGCTCACCTTACTATGGCTACACCTTC. The encoded protein is CASSMRQGSPYYGYTF.

This clone has only a few counts. The V and J genes are TRBV9 and TRBJ1-2, with D possibly matching TRBD1 (5 bases). Germline V gives CDR1 SGDLS, CDR2 YYNGEE. The CDR3 extends over 17 amino acids. Trimming left V 4 bases short and J 0 bases short, with 19 bases between. CDR3 nucleotide sequence: TGTGCCAGCAGCTCAAATCTCTGGACACCAGCTAACTATGGCTACACCTTC. It translates to CASSSNLWTPANYGYTF.

The chain links TRBV11-3 to TRBJ1-1; TRBD1 aligns across 8 bases. Germline values: CDR1 SGHNT, CDR2 YENEEA. The V segment lost 4 bases and the J segment 5 bases; nucleotides outside the gene matches: 6. This CDR3 is 14 amino acids long. The chain's CDR3 is CASSSTTGGTEAFF. The DNA for the CDR3 is TGTGCCAGCAGCTCCACCACAGGGGGGACTGAAGCTTTCTTT.

The chain is built from TRBV5-1 and TRBJ1-4, with D tentatively TRBD1 (6 bases). The CDR3 is 16 residues long. Germline V gene sequence: CDR1 SGHRS, CDR2 YFSETQ. The V end was cut by 0 bases, the J end by 2 bases, with 11 bases between. The chain's CDR3 is CASSLGSGGTNEKLFF. The CDR3 DNA sequence: TGCGCCAGCAGCTTGGGCTCGGGGGGCACTAATGAAAAACTGTTTTTT.

In DNA, the CDR3 is TGTGCTAGTGCTGAGGGGGGGACTAGCGGGTCATGGGAGCAGTTCTTC. Translation gives CASAEGGTSGSWEQFF. V gene TRBV12-5 combines with J gene TRBJ2-1; TRBD2 agrees at 12 bases. This CDR3 is built from 16 residues. Germline loops: CDR1 LGHNT, CDR2 FRNRAP. J lost 10 bases, V lost 7 bases, and 14 bases had no gene match.

The chain has TRBV7-9 and TRBJ1-2; D is ambiguous. The CDR3 runs to 14 residues. Germline CDR1 reads SEHNR; CDR2 reads FQNEAQ (reference sequence). V was pared by 5 bases and J by 4 bases, with 14 bases between. CDR3 in amino acids: CASSPDGGGYGYTF. The DNA of the CDR3 is TGTGCCAGCAGCCCGGACGGAGGAGGCTATGGCTACACCTTC.

This chain uses TRBV29-1 with TRBJ2-2; TRBD2 is a possible D gene (5 bases). Trimming stripped 6 bases from V and 2 bases from J, with 13 bases between. This CDR3 is 14 amino acids long. Germline loops: CDR1 SQVTM, CDR2 ANQGSEA. The CDR3 reads CSVGGLLNTGELFF. The CDR3 region has the DNA TGCAGCGTCGGAGGACTCTTAAACACCGGGGAGCTGTTTTTT.

This clone was observed once. Here the CDR3 reads CASSLPWDLQETQYF. The CDR3 coding sequence is TGTGCCAGCAGTTTGCCTTGGGACTTACAAGAGACCCAGTACTTC. The chain has TRBV28 and TRBJ2-5; possible D gene TRBD2, 6 bases. Trimming pared 3 bases from V and 2 bases from J, leaving 13 bases between. Germline V gene sequence: CDR1 MDHEN, CDR2 SYDVKM. The CDR3 loop spans 15 amino acids.

This chain connects TRBV9 to TRBJ2-1, with TRBD1 as a possible D gene (5 bases). Germline CDR1 and CDR2: SGDLS and YYNGEE. The CDR3 runs to 14 residues. The V end lost 3 bases, the J end lost 15 bases, and 22 bases lay between the germline ends. The CDR3 sequence: CASSDPMGLSSPFF. The CDR3 region has the DNA TGTGCCAGCAGCGACCCAATGGGGCTATCCTCTCCGTTCTTC.

V and J are TRBV19 and TRBJ1-5; possibly TRBD1 for D (5 bases). CDR1 LNHDA and CDR2 SQIVND come from the germline V gene (reference sequence). Trimming removed 6 bases at V and 5 bases at J, with 11 bases between. The CDR3 runs 13 residues. The DNA of the CDR3 is TGTGCCAGTAGCCTCCCGGGGGATCAGCCCCAGCATTTT. Translating gives CASSLPGDQPQHF. The complete variable domain, with remaining parts taken from reference TRBV19 and TRBJ1-5, reads DGGITQSPKYLFRKEGQNVTLSCEQNLNHDAMYWYRQDPGQGLRLIYYSQIVNDFQKGDIAEGYSVSREKKESFPLTVTSAQKNPTAFYLCASSLPGDQPQHFGDGTRLSIL.

The J gene is TRBJ1-5, the V gene TRBV24-1; TRBD1 is a possible D gene (6 bases). In germline, CDR1 is KGHDR, CDR2 SFDVKD. V was shortened by 4 bases and J by 0 bases, with 6 bases between the two germline ends. This CDR3 has 14 amino acids. The CDR3: CATSEGASNQPQHF. For the CDR3, the DNA is TGTGCCACCAGTGAGGGGGCTAGCAATCAGCCCCAGCATTTT.

Here the CDR3 DNA reads TGTGCCAGCAGCCCCGAACAGGGTAAAGGGACCTACGAGCAGTACTTC. Amino acids: CASSPEQGKGTYEQYF. The gene calls are TRBV3-1 (or the pseudogene TRBV3-2) and TRBJ2-7; tentative D call: TRBD1 (6 bases). This CDR3 is 16 amino acids long. V lost 4 bases to trimming and J lost 2 bases, with 18 bases between them. Germline V gene data show CDR1 as LGHDT and CDR2 as YNNKEL (reference sequence).

V is TRBV5-5 and J is TRBJ2-5, with 9 positions matching TRBD2. Germline CDR1 and CDR2: SGHKS and YYEKEE (reference sequence). Losses at the gene ends were 3 bases for V and 2 bases for J; bases not matched to a gene: 2. The CDR3 has 14 residues. The CDR3 nucleotides read TGTGCCAGCAGCTCGCGGGGGGGTCAAGAGACCCAGTACTTC. Translating gives CASSSRGGQETQYF.